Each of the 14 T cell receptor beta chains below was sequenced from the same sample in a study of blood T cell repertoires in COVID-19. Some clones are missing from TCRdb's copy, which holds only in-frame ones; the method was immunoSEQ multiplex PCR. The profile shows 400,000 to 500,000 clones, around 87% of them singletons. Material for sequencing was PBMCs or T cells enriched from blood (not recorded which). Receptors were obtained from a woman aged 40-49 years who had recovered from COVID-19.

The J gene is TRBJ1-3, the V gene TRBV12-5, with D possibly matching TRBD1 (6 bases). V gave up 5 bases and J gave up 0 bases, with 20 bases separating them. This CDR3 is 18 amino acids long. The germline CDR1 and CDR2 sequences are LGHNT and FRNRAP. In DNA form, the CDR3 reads TGTGCTAGTGGTGATCCCGAGGACAGTCCCCTCTCTGGAAACACCATATATTTT. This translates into CASGDPEDSPLSGNTIYF.

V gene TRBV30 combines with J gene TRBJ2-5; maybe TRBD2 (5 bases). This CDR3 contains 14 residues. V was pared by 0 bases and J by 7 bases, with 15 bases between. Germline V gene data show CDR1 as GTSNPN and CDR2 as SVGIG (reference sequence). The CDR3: CAWSVLPRGGTQYF. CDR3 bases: TGTGCCTGGAGTGTACTTCCTCGGGGTGGGACCCAGTACTTC.

The CDR3 protein is CASTNRGRAETQYF. The CDR3 bases are TGCGCCAGCACCAACCGGGGGAGAGCGGAGACCCAGTACTTC. V and J are TRBV10-1 and TRBJ2-5, with D possibly matching TRBD2 (6 bases). The V gene lost 7 bases and the J gene lost 5 bases, with 17 bases spanning the gap. The germline CDR1 and CDR2 sequences are WNHNN and SYGVQD (reference sequence). This CDR3 is built from 14 residues.

The CDR3 DNA reads TGTGCCAGCAGTTTTACAGGGAATCTGCGGCAGTATTTT. Amino acids: CASSFTGNLRQYF. The chain couples TRBV27 to TRBJ2-3; D is possibly TRBD1 (6 bases). The germline V and J ends were trimmed by 3 bases and 11 bases, with 15 bases remaining between them. The CDR3 covers 13 residues. Germline V gene sequence: CDR1 MNHEY, CDR2 SMNVEV (reference sequence).

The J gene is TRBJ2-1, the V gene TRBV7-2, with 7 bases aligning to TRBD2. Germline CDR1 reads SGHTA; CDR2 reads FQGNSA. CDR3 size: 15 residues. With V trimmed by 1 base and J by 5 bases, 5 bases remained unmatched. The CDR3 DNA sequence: TGTGCCAGCAGCTTAGGGACTAGTATAAACAATGAGCAGTTCTTC. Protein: CASSLGTSINNEQFF.

The CDR3 spells CAIREGQGAGNEQFF. CDR3 DNA sequence: TGTGCCATCAGGGAAGGACAGGGGGCGGGTAATGAGCAGTTCTTC. The V call is TRBV10-3, the J call TRBJ2-1, with 11 bases fitting TRBD1. The germline CDR1 and CDR2 sequences are ENHRY and SYGVKD. The CDR3 has 15 residues. The ends lost 6 bases at V and 7 bases at J; junction bases unmatched: 8.

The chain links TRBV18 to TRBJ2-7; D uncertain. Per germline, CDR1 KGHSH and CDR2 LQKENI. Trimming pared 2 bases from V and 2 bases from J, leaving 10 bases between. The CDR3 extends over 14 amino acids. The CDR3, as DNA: TGTGCCAGCTCACCAGCGAACAGCCCCTACGAGCAGTACTTC. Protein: CASSPANSPYEQYF.

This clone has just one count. Here the CDR3 DNA reads TGTGCCAGCAGTTACCCTGACATCCTCTATGGCTACACCTTC. Translation gives CASSYPDILYGYTF. The chain recombines TRBV6-5 with TRBJ1-2; no reliable D call. Deletions cut 2 bases from V and 4 bases from J, with 11 bases between. Germline loops: CDR1 MNHEY, CDR2 SVGAGI. The CDR3 covers 14 residues.

The CDR3 sequence is CASSVDSRTNTGELFF. CDR3 nucleotides: TGTGCCAGCAGCGTAGATTCCAGGACAAACACCGGGGAGCTGTTTTTT. The V gene is TRBV9, the J gene TRBJ2-2, with D tentatively TRBD1 (5 bases). Germline V gives CDR1 SGDLS, CDR2 YYNGEE. The ends were cut back, 0 bases at V and 2 bases at J, with 11 bases in the middle. The CDR3 has 16 amino acids.

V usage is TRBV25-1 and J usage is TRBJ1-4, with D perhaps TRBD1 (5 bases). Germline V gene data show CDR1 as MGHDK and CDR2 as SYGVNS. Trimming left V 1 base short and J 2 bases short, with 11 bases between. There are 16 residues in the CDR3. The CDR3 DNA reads TGTGCCAGCAGTGAATGGAGGGGTAGGACTAATGAAAAACTGTTTTTT. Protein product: CASSEWRGRTNEKLFF.

The CDR3 sequence: CASSPMGQDYGYTF. The CDR3 nucleotides read TGTGCCAGCTCACCGATGGGACAAGACTATGGCTACACCTTC. This chain connects TRBV18 to TRBJ1-2, with a tentative D call TRBD1 (6 bases). CDR3 length: 14 residues. Per germline, CDR1 KGHSH and CDR2 LQKENI. V was trimmed by 3 bases and J by 3 bases, leaving 11 bases between them.

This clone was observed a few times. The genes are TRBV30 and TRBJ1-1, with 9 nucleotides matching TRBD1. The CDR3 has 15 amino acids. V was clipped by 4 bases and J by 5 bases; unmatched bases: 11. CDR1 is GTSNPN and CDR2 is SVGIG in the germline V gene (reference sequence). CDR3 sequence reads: CAWKGMGTGLTEAFF. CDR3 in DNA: TGTGCCTGGAAGGGTATGGGGACAGGGCTAACTGAAGCTTTCTTT.

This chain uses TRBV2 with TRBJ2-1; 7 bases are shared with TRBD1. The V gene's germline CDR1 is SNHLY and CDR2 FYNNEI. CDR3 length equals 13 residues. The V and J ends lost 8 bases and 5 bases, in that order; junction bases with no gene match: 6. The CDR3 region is CASRQGRDNEQFF. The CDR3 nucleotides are TGTGCCAGCCGACAGGGAAGGGACAATGAGCAGTTCTTC. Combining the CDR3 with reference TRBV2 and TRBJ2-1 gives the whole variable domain EPEVTQTPSHQVTQMGQEVILRCVPISNHLYFYWYRQILGQKVEFLVSFYNNEISEKSEIFDDQFSVERPDGSNFTLKIRSTKLEDSAMYFCASRQGRDNEQFFGPGTRLTVL.

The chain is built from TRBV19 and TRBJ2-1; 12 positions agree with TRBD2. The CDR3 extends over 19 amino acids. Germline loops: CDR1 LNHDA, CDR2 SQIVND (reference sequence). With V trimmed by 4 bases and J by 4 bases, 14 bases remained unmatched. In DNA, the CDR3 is TGTGCCAGTAGTACCCCAATCACGACTAGCGGGAGACAATACAATGAGCAGTTCTTC. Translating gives CASSTPITTSGRQYNEQFF.